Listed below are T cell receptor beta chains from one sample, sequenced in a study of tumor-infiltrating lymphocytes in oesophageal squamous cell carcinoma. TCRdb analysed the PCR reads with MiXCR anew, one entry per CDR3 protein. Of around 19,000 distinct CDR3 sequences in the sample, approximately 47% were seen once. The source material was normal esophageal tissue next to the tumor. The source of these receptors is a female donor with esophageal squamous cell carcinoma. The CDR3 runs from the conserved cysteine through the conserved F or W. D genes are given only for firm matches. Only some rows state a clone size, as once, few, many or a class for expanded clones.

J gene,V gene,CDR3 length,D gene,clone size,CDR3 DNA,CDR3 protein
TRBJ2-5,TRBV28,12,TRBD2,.,TGTGCCAGCAGTTTAACTAGCGGGACCTTGTTCTTC,CASSLTSGTLFF
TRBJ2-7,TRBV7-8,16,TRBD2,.,TGTGCCAGCAGCCCAAGACTAGCGGGACAGCGGGGGGAGCAGTACTTC,CASSPRLAGQRGEQYF
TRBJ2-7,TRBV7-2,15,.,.,TGTGCCAGCAGCTTATATCCCGGCCATACCTACGAGCAGTACTTC,CASSLYPGHTYEQYF
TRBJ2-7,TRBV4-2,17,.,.,TGTGCCAGCAGCCCCGCAGGGCTATCCGATCGCTCCTACGAGCAGTACTTC,CASSPAGLSDRSYEQYF
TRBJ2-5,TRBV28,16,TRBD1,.,TGTGCCAGCAGTTTACCCGGGACAGGGGATTCCTACGGGCAGTACTTC,CASSLPGTGDSYGQYF
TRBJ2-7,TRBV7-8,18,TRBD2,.,TGTGCCAGCAGCTTAGCGCGGGCTGGCGGGAGGGTCCTCTACGAGCAGTACTTC,CASSLARAGGRVLYEQYF
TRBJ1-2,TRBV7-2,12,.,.,TGTGCCAGCAGCCCGGGGCTCTATGGCTACACCTTC,CASSPGLYGYTF
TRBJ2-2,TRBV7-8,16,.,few,TGTGCCAGCAGCTTATCCCAAGGGGCGAACACCGGGGAGCTGTTTTTT,CASSLSQGANTGELFF
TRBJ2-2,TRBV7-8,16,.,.,TGTGCCAGCAGCTGGGAAAGCCGGGGAAACACCGGGGAGCTGTTTTTT,CASSWESRGNTGELFF
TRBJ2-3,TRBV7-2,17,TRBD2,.,TGTGCCAGCAGCTTAGTTGGAGCGGGAGGGCCGATGGATACGCAGTATTTT,CASSLVGAGGPMDTQYF
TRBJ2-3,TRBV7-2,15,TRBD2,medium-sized,TGTGCCAGCAGCAGTGGCGGGGGAGCCCCCCACACGCAGTATTTT,CASSSGGGAPHTQYF
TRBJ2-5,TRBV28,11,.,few,TGTGCCAGCAGCTTATATGGGACCCAGTACTTC,CASSLYGTQYF
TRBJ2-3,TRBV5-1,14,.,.,TGCGCCAGCAGCTTGGCGATAGCTCCCAGTACGCAGTATTTT,CASSLAIAPSTQYF
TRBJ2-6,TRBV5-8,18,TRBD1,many,TGTGCCAGCAGCTTTGGAAACAGGGGTAGCTCTGGGGCCAACGTCCTGACTTTC,CASSFGNRGSSGANVLTF
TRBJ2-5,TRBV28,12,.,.,TGTGCCAGCAGTTCCCCAGGGGTGACCCAGTACTTC,CASSSPGVTQYF
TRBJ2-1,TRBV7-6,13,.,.,TGTGCTAGCAGCTTAGTTCTAAGCTACGAGCAGTTCTTC,CASSLVLSYEQFF
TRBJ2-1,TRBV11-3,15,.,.,TGTGCCAGCAGCTATCAGGGGGGATCATACAATGAGCAGTTCTTC,CASSYQGGSYNEQFF
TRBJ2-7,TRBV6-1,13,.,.,TGTGCCAGCAGTGAAGTCCTTTCTTACGAGCAGTACTTC,CASSEVLSYEQYF
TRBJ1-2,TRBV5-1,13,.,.,TGCGCCAGCAGCACCGACCCAGGACGTGGCTACACCTTC,CASSTDPGRGYTF
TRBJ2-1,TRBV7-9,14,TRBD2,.,TGTGCCAGCACCATCGGGGGGACTTACAATGAGCAGTTCTTC,CASTIGGTYNEQFF
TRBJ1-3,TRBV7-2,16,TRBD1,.,TGTGCCAGCAGCTTCCGTCGACAGGGGGCAGGAAACACCATATATTTT,CASSFRRQGAGNTIYF
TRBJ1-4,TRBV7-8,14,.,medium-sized,TGTGCCAGCAGCTTAGACTACAGGCAGGGGTTACTGTTTTTT,CASSLDYRQGLLFF
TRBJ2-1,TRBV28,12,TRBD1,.,TGTGCCAGCAAAGGACAGGGAGGAGAGCAGTTCTTC,CASKGQGGEQFF
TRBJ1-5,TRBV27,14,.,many,TGTGCCAGCAGTTTTGGGCAGGGAAGTCAGCCCCAGCATTTT,CASSFGQGSQPQHF
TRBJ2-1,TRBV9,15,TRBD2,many,TGTGCCAGCAGTTTTGGGACTAGCAGGCTCAATGAGCAGTTCTTC,CASSFGTSRLNEQFF
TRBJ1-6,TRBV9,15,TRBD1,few,TGTGCCAGCAGCGCCCGAGGGGGCAGGGATTCACCCCTCCACTTT,CASSARGGRDSPLHF
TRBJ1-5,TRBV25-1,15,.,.,TGTGCCAGCAGCCGACAGAAGTATAGCAATCAGCCCCAGCATTTT,CASSRQKYSNQPQHF
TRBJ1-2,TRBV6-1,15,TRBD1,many,TGTGCCAGCAGTGAACCGGGACAGACCAACTATGGCTACACCTTC,CASSEPGQTNYGYTF
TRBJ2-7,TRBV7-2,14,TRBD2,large,TGTGCCAGCACCTTAGCGGCGGGAGCGAACGAGCAGTACTTC,CASTLAAGANEQYF
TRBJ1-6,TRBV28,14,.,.,TGTGCCACCGGGGGGACTAGCGGGAGGTGGGAGCAGTACTTT,CATGGTSGRWEQYF
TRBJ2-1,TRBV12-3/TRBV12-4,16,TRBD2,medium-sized,TGTGCCAGCAGCCCCCATCCCCGCGGGAGTAGCAATGAGCAGTTCTTC,CASSPHPRGSSNEQFF
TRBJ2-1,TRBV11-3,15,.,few,TGTGCCAGCAGCTTAACCTCGGGACAAGGCAATGAGCAGTTCTTC,CASSLTSGQGNEQFF
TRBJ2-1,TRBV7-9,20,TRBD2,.,TGTGCCAGCAGCCTGGGGGCTAGCGGGAGAGTCCGTGCTAAACAAAATGAGCAGTTCTTC,CASSLGASGRVRAKQNEQFF
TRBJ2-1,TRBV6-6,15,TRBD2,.,TGTGCCAGCAGTAACCGAGCGGGAGACGTGGATGAGCAGTTCTTC,CASSNRAGDVDEQFF
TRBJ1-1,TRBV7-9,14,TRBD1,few,TGTGCCAGCAGCCAGGCGGACAGGCGAACTGAAGCTTTCTTT,CASSQADRRTEAFF
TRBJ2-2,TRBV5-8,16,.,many,TGTGCCAGCAGCTTGGGTCGGACATCGAACACCGGGGAGCTGTTTTTT,CASSLGRTSNTGELFF
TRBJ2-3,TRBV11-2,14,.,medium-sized,TGTGCCAGCACCGGCAGAACCACATTAAATACGCAGTATTTT,CASTGRTTLNTQYF
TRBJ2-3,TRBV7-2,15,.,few,TGTGCCAGCAGCTTACAGGCGGGGTTGGCAGATACGCAGTATTTT,CASSLQAGLADTQYF
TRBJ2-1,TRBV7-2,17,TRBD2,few,TGTGCCAGCAGCTTCACTAGCGGTCTAAGCTCCTACAATGAGCAGTTCTTC,CASSFTSGLSSYNEQFF
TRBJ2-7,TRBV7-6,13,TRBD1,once,TGTGCCAGCAGCTATGGACAGGGCGGCGAGCAGTACTTC,CASSYGQGGEQYF
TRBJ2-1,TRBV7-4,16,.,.,TGTGCCAGCAGCGTTGGACAGCGGGTAAGGTTCAATGAGCAGTTCTTC,CASSVGQRVRFNEQFF
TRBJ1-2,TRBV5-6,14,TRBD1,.,TGTGCCAGCAGCGCCGGGACAGCTACGCATGGCTACACCTTC,CASSAGTATHGYTF
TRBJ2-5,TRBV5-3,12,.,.,TGTGCCAGCAGCTTGGCCGGGGAGACCCAGTACTTC,CASSLAGETQYF